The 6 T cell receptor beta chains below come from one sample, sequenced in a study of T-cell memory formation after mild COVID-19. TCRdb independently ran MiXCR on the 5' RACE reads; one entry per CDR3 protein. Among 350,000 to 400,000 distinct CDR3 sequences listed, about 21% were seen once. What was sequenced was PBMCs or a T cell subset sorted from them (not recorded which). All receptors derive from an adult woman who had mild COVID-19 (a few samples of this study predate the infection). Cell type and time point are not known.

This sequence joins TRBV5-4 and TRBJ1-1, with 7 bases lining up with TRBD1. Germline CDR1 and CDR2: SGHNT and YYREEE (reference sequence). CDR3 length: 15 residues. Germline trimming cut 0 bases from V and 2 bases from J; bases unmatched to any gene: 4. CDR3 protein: CASSLEGTVNTEAFF. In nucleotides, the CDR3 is TGTGCCAGCAGCTTGGAAGGGACAGTAAACACTGAAGCTTTCTTT.

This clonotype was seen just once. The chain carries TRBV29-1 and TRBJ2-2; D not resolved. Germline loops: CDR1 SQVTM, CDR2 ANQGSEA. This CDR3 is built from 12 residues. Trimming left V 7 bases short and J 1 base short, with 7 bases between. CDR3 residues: CSGQMNTGELFF. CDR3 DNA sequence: TGCAGCGGTCAAATGAACACCGGGGAGCTGTTTTTT.

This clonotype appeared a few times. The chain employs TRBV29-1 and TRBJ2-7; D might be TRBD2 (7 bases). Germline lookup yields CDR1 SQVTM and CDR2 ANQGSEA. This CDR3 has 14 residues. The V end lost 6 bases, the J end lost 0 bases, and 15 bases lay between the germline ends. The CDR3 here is CSVKRDTDSYEQYF. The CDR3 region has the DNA TGCAGCGTCAAGCGGGACACCGACTCCTACGAGCAGTACTTC.

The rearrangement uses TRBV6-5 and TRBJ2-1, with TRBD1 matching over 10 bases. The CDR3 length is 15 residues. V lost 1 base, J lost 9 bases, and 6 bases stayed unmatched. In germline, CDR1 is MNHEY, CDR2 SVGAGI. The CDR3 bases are TGTGCCAGCAGTTACTTGGGGACAGGGGAATCTGAGCAGTTCTTC. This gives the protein CASSYLGTGESEQFF.

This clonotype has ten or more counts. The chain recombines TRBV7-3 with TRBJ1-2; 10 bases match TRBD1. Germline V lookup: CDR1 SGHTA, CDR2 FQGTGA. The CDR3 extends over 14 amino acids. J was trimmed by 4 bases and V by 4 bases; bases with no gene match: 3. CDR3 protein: CASSSTGGGYGYTF. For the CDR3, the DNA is TGTGCCAGCAGCTCGACAGGGGGCGGCTATGGCTACACCTTC.

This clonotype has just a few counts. The CDR3 region is CASSLRTGSSYNSPLHF. The CDR3 coding sequence is TGTGCCAGCAGTTTGAGGACAGGGAGCTCCTATAATTCACCCCTCCACTTT. The chain is built from TRBV6-1 and TRBJ1-6; 8 nucleotides agree with TRBD1. Germline V CDR1 and CDR2: MNHNS, SASEGT. The CDR3 is 17 amino acids. V dropped 5 bases and J dropped 0; count of bases not matched to a gene: 6.